The 20 T cell receptor beta chains reported below all come from one sample, sequenced in a study of Graves' ophthalmopathy and Graves' hyperthyroidism. Amplification targeted the TCR beta CDR3 regions, with RNA transcripts as the source material. The first round was an RT-PCR with HTBI primers, and the second round was a multiplex PCR. TCRdb ran MiXCR on the multiplex PCR reads and lists one entry per CDR3 protein. The sample holds 300,000 to 350,000 distinct CDR3 sequences, roughly 16% seen once. The sequencing sample was made of peripheral blood. All receptors come from an adult man with Graves' ophthalmopathy.

This clonotype was detected ten times or more. This chain connects TRBV28 to TRBJ1-1; no reliable D call. This CDR3 spans 15 amino acids. CDR1 MDHEN and CDR2 SYDVKM come from the germline V gene. Trimming took 4 bases from V and 2 from J, leaving 14 bases between them. This CDR3 is CASSSSDSGNTEAFF. The CDR3 coding sequence is TGTGCCAGCAGTTCCTCCGACTCCGGTAACACTGAAGCTTTCTTT.

This chain uses TRBV11-3 with TRBJ2-2, with a tentative D call TRBD2 (6 bases). Germline loops: CDR1 SGHNT, CDR2 YENEEA. Between the trimmed V and J ends, which lost 7 bases and 1 base, there was a span of 10 bases. The CDR3 sequence is 14 residues long. The CDR3 is CASTKAGNTGELFF. For the CDR3, the DNA is TGTGCCAGCACCAAAGCGGGGAACACCGGGGAGCTGTTTTTT.

There are many counts of this clonotype. The CDR3 DNA reads as TGTGCCAGCAGCCGCGGACAGGGATTAAACACCATATATTTT. This translates into CASSRGQGLNTIYF. V is TRBV6-1 and J is TRBJ1-3; TRBD1 matches at 8 bases. Germline loops: CDR1 MNHNS, CDR2 SASEGT. Germline trimming cut 6 bases from V and 6 bases from J; bases unmatched to any gene: 7. The CDR3 has 14 amino acids.

There are many counts of this clonotype. CDR3 amino acids: CSARAGTARHRGYGYTF. CDR3 nucleotides: TGCAGTGCTAGGGCCGGGACAGCCCGACATCGAGGCTATGGCTACACCTTC. The rearrangement links TRBV20-1 to TRBJ1-2; 7 bases map to TRBD1. V lost 3 bases to trimming and J lost 4 bases; unmatched junction nucleotides: 17. This CDR3 comprises 17 residues. CDR1 and CDR2 (germline): DFQATT, SNEGSKA (reference sequence).

This clonotype was counted between two and nine times. The rearrangement uses TRBV6-1 and TRBJ1-5; possibly TRBD1 for D (6 bases). This CDR3 spans 13 amino acids. The V gene lost 4 bases and the J gene lost 6 bases, with 10 bases spanning the gap. Germline CDR1 MNHNS, CDR2 SASEGT. The CDR3 sequence: CASSGGPFQPQHF. CDR3 DNA sequence: TGTGCCAGCAGTGGGGGGCCATTTCAGCCCCAGCATTTT.

This clonotype came up once. This chain connects TRBV6-1 to TRBJ2-5; TRBD1 matches at 9 bases. Germline CDR1 is MNHNS and CDR2 is SASEGT. The CDR3 runs 15 residues. J lost 5 bases, V lost 2 bases, and 6 bases had no gene match. CDR3 in DNA: TGTGCCAGCAGTGAAAGGACAGGGGAGTTGGAGACCCAGTACTTC. Protein sequence: CASSERTGELETQYF.

This clonotype was detected many times. This sequence joins TRBV20-1 and TRBJ2-5, with TRBD1 matching 9 bases. The CDR3 length is 12 residues. Germline values: CDR1 DFQATT, CDR2 SNEGSKA (reference sequence). J lost 3 bases, V lost 6 bases, and 2 bases had no gene match. The DNA of the CDR3 is TGCAGTGCCTGGGACAGGGAAGAGACCCAGTACTTC. This translates into CSAWDREETQYF.

This clonotype was seen at least ten times. The gene calls are TRBV7-9 and TRBJ2-5; no reliable D call. This CDR3 has 13 residues. Germline V gene lookup returns CDR1 SEHNR and CDR2 FQNEAQ (reference sequence). Trimming pared 4 bases from V and 5 bases from J, leaving 11 bases between. CDR3 residues: CASSSRSRETQYF. CDR3 bases: TGTGCCAGCAGCTCCCGCTCCCGGGAGACCCAGTACTTC. The entire variable domain, with the rest obtained from reference TRBV7-9 and TRBJ2-5, is as follows: DTGVSQNPRHKITKRGQNVTFRCDPISEHNRLYWYRQTLGQGPEFLTYFQNEAQLEKSRLLSDRFSAERPKGSFSTLEIQRTEQGDSAMYLCASSSRSRETQYFGPGTRLLVL.

This clonotype was observed at least ten times. The chain has TRBV4-3 and TRBJ2-5, with D possibly being TRBD1 (6 bases). This CDR3 has 14 residues. CDR1 is LGHNA, CDR2 YSLEER, per germline. With 1 base removed from V and 2 bases from J, the gap between germline ends came to 8 bases. CDR3 protein: CASSQGTAQETQYF. As DNA, the CDR3 is TGCGCCAGCAGCCAAGGGACAGCACAAGAGACCCAGTACTTC.

The table lists this clonotype with many counts. The rearrangement joins TRBV19 to TRBJ1-6, with D tentatively TRBD1 (5 bases). This CDR3 has 19 residues. CDR1 and CDR2 from the germline V gene are LNHDA and SQIVND (reference sequence). Trimming shortened V by 7 bases and J by 7 bases, and 29 bases separated the two germline ends. The CDR3 loop is CASTPSGTTRPSANSPLHF. CDR3 sequence (DNA): TGTGCCAGTACCCCCTCCGGGACGACCCGTCCCTCCGCGAATTCACCCCTCCACTTT.

This clonotype was counted at least ten times. J is TRBJ1-1 and V is TRBV28, with 7 bases identical to TRBD1. Trimming cost V 4 bases and J 4 bases; bases outside gene matches: 9. The CDR3 is made up of 15 amino acids. The germline V gene has CDR1 MDHEN and CDR2 SYDVKM. The CDR3 DNA is TGTGCCAGCAGTTCCCAGGGGGTAGATGGCACTGAAGCTTTCTTT. This sequence encodes CASSSQGVDGTEAFF. Based on the CDR3 plus reference TRBV28 and TRBJ1-1, the full variable domain is DVKVTQSSRYLVKRTGEKVFLECVQDMDHENMFWYRQDPGLGLRLIYFSYDVKMKEKGDIPEGYSVSREKKERFSLILESASTNQTSMYLCASSSQGVDGTEAFFGQGTRLTVV.

This clonotype was recorded at least ten times. The chain carries TRBV19 and TRBJ1-1; no firm D call. Germline V lookup: CDR1 LNHDA, CDR2 SQIVND (reference sequence). Trimming removed 3 bases at V and 6 bases at J, with 11 bases between. The CDR3 is 13 residues long. The CDR3 loop reads CASSMITLSEAFF. Here the CDR3 DNA reads TGTGCCAGTAGTATGATCACACTCTCTGAAGCTTTCTTT. Drawing the rest from reference TRBV19 and TRBJ1-1, the complete variable domain is DGGITQSPKYLFRKEGQNVTLSCEQNLNHDAMYWYRQDPGQGLRLIYYSQIVNDFQKGDIAEGYSVSREKKESFPLTVTSAQKNPTAFYLCASSMITLSEAFFGQGTRLTVV.

The V and J genes are TRBV12-3 or TRBV12-4 and TRBJ2-7, with 7 bases matching TRBD1. The CDR3 length is 11 residues. The V segment lost 6 bases and the J segment 6 bases; nucleotides outside the gene matches: 2. Here the CDR3 DNA reads TGTGCCAGCAGCACAGGGGCCGAGCAGTACTTC. Amino acid sequence: CASSTGAEQYF.

This clonotype was seen ten or more times. The chain uses TRBV6-5 and TRBJ2-5; a weak D match, TRBD1 (5 bases). In germline, CDR1 is MNHEY, CDR2 SVGAGI. CDR3 length: 16 residues. V dropped 1 base and J dropped 5 bases, with 17 bases sitting between them. CDR3 DNA: TGTGCCAGCAGTTACTTCGGCGGCGAAAAGGGGGAGACCCAGTACTTC. This gives the protein CASSYFGGEKGETQYF.

This clonotype came up many times. A junction boundary mismatches the germline segment, possibly from a read error. J is TRBJ2-5 and V is TRBV12-3 or TRBV12-4; maybe TRBD2 (5 bases). This CDR3 contains 12 residues. CDR3 nucleotide sequence: TGTGCCAGCAGTCCCCAATGGGAGACTCAGTACTTC. Translated, it gives CASSPQWETQYF.

This clonotype was seen ten or more times. The chain joins TRBV28 to TRBJ2-7; 7 positions match TRBD2. J lost 3 bases, V lost 5 bases, and 19 bases had no gene match. This CDR3 is built from 18 residues. Germline lookup yields CDR1 MDHEN and CDR2 SYDVKM. CDR3 amino acids: CASSKKRGTRWNFYEQYF. CDR3 sequence (DNA): TGTGCCAGCAGTAAGAAGCGGGGAACCCGTTGGAATTTCTACGAGCAGTACTTC.

The chain joins TRBV6-2 or TRBV6-3 to TRBJ2-7, with 7 bases fitting TRBD2. V dropped 3 bases and J dropped 4; count of bases not matched to a gene: 9. Germline V lookup: CDR1 MNHEY, CDR2 SVGEGT. The CDR3 runs to 15 residues. The CDR3 DNA is TGTGCCAGCAGTTATGTAGGAGGGAGGGAGTACGAGCAGTACTTC. Translated, it gives CASSYVGGREYEQYF.

The sample holds many counts of this clonotype. J is TRBJ1-6 and V is TRBV4-1; D possibly corresponds to TRBD1 (6 bases). The CDR3 covers 15 residues. V was trimmed by 6 bases and J by 0 bases, leaving 9 bases between them. Per germline, CDR1 MGHRA and CDR2 YSYEKL. The CDR3 loop is CASRRTASYNSPLHF. The CDR3 DNA reads as TGCGCCAGCAGGCGGACAGCCTCCTATAATTCACCCCTCCACTTT.

This clonotype was seen a handful of times. The rearrangement uses TRBV6-1 and TRBJ1-2; D is uncertain. The CDR3 spans 13 residues. Trimming cost V 4 bases and J 6 bases, with 12 bases left between them. The germline V gene encodes CDR1 MNHNS and CDR2 SASEGT. The CDR3 DNA follows: TGTGCCAGCAGTGTCGGGTCTACTGATGGCTACACCTTC. This codes for CASSVGSTDGYTF.

This clonotype came up many times. The chain couples TRBV5-5 to TRBJ1-2; the D is unclear. V was trimmed by 0 bases and J by 5 bases, leaving 14 bases between them. CDR3 size: 15 residues. Looked up from germline, CDR1 is SGHKS and CDR2 is YYEKEE (reference sequence). CDR3 residues: CASSLAAEIGYGYTF. CDR3 nucleotide sequence: TGTGCCAGCAGCTTGGCCGCGGAAATCGGGTATGGCTACACCTTC.